This T cell receptor beta chain was documented in a study of blood T cell repertoires in COVID-19. Study-level information: Acute and convalescent COVID-19 samples came from the United States, Italy and Spain.

As handled by the study authors: For nucleated cells, counts were estimated from reference gene primer amplification. Here immunoSEQ multiplex PCR was the method, and the copy in TCRdb shows in-frame clones only, minus some. That table gives V, J and clone size, and the DNA gave D and trimming. The profile shows approximately 250,000 clones, approximately 80% of them singletons. This clone was observed at least ten times. Losses at the gene ends were 7 bases for V and 5 bases for J; bases not matched to a gene: 11. CDR1 is SQVTM and CDR2 is ANQGSEA in the germline V gene. The CDR3 spans 15 residues. V and J are TRBV29-1 and TRBJ2-5; 12 positions agree with TRBD2. Input material: PBMCs or T cells enriched from blood (not recorded which). This clonotype was obtained from a man aged 40-49 years who had recovered from COVID-19. The CDR3 nucleotides read TGCAGCGCCCAATCCCTGACTAGCGGGAGTGAGACCCAGTACTTC. It specifies CSAQSLTSGSETQYF. The whole variable domain, filled in from reference TRBV29-1 and TRBJ2-5, reads SAVISQKPSRDICQRGTSLTIQCQVDSQVTMMFWYRQQPGQSLTLIATANQGSEATYESGFVIDKFPISRPNLTFSTLTVSNMSPEDSSIYLCSAQSLTSGSETQYFGPGTRLLVL.